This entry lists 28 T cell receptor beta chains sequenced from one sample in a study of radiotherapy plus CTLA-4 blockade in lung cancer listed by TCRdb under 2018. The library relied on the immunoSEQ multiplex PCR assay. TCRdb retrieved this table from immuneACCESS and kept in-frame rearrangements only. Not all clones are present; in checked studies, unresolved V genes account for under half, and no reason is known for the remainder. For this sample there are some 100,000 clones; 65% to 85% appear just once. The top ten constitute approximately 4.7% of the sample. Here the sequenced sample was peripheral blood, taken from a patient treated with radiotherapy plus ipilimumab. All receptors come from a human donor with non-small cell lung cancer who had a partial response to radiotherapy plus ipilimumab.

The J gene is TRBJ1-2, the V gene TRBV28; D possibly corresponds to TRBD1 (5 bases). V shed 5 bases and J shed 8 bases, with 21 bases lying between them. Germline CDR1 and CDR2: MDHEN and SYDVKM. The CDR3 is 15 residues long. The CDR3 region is CASSQGLRYSRGYTF. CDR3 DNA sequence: TGTGCCAGCAGTCAGGGACTGAGGTACTCTAGAGGCTACACCTTC.

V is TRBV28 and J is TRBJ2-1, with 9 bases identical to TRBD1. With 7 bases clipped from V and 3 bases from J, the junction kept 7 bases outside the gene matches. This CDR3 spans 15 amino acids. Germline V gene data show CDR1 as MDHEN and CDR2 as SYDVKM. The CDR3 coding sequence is TGTGCCAGCACACCCCGGGGACAGGGCTACAATGAGCAGTTCTTC. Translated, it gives CASTPRGQGYNEQFF.

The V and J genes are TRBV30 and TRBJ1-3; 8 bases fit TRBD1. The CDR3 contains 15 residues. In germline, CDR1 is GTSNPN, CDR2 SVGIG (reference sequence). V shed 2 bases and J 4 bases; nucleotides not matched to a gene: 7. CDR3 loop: CAWSIGQGFGNTIYF. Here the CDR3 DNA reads TGTGCCTGGAGTATTGGACAGGGCTTCGGAAACACCATATATTTT. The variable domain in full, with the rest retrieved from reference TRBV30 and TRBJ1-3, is SQTIHQWPATLVQPVGSPLSLECTVEGTSNPNLYWYRQAAGRGLQLLFYSVGIGQISSEVPQNLSASRPQDRQFILSSKKLLLSDSGFYLCAWSIGQGFGNTIYFGEGSWLTVV.

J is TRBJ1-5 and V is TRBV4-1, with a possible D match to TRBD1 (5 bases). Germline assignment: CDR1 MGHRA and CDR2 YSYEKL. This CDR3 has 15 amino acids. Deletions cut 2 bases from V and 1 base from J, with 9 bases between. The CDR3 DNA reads TGCGCCAGCAGCCAATTTCGGGGGAGCAATCAGCCCCAGCATTTT. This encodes CASSQFRGSNQPQHF.

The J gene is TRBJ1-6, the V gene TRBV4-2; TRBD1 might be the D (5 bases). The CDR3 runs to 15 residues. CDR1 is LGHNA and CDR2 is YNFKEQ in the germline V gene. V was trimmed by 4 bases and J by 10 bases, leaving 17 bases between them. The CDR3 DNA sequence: TGTGCCAGCAGCCCACCGGACACTTACCTATCACCCCTCCACTTT. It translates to CASSPPDTYLSPLHF.

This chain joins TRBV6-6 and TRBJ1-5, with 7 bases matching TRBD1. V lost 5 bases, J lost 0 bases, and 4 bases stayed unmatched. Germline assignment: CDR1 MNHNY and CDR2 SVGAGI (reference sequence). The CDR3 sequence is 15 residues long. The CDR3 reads CASSPTGFSNQPQHF. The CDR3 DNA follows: TGTGCCAGCAGTCCGACAGGGTTTAGCAATCAGCCCCAGCATTTT.

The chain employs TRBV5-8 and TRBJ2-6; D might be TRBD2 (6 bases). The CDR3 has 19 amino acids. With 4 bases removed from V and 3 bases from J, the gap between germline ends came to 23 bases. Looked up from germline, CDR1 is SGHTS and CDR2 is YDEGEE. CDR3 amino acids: CASSLTGTRAGGGANVLTF. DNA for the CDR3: TGTGCCAGCAGCCTTACCGGGACTCGAGCTGGGGGTGGGGCCAACGTCCTGACTTTC.

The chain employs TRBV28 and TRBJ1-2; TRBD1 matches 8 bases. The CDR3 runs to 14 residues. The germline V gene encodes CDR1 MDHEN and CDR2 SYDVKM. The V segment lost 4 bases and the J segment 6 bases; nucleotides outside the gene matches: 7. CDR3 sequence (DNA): TGTGCCAGCAGTTCCCTAAGGACAGGGAATGGCTACACCTTC. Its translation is CASSSLRTGNGYTF.

This chain's CDR3 is CASSQVRDRDTDTQYF. The CDR3 DNA reads TGCGCCAGCAGCCAAGTCCGGGACAGAGACACAGATACGCAGTATTTT. V usage is TRBV4-1 and J usage is TRBJ2-3; TRBD1 agrees at 7 bases. V lost 1 base to trimming and J lost 2 bases; unmatched junction nucleotides: 6. Germline V CDR1 and CDR2: MGHRA, YSYEKL. CDR3 length: 16 residues.

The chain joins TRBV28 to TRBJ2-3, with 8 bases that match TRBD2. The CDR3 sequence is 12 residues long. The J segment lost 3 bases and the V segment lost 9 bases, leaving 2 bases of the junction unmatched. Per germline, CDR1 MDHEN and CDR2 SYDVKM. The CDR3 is CASSGNTDTQYF. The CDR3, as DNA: TGTGCCAGTAGCGGGAATACAGATACGCAGTATTTT.

CDR3 DNA: TGCGCCAGCAGCTTGGGGACAGGGGAGAGTGAGACCCAGTACTTC. Protein product: CASSLGTGESETQYF. This chain joins TRBV5-1 and TRBJ2-5; 9 bases map to TRBD1. V shed 0 bases and J 5 bases; nucleotides not matched to a gene: 5. This CDR3 spans 15 amino acids. The germline V gene encodes CDR1 SGHRS and CDR2 YFSETQ. The full variable domain, rest sourced from reference TRBV5-1 and TRBJ2-5, is KAGVTQTPRYLIKTRGQQVTLSCSPISGHRSVSWYQQTPGQGLQFLFEYFSETQRNKGNFPGRFSGRQFSNSRSEMNVSTLELGDSALYLCASSLGTGESETQYFGPGTRLLVL.

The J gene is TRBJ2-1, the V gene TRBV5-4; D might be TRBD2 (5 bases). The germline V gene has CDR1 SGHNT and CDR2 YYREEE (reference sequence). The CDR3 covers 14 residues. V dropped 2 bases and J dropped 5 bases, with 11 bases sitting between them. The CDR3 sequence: CASSFTSGHNEQFF. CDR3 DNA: TGTGCCAGCAGCTTCACCAGCGGACACAATGAGCAGTTCTTC.

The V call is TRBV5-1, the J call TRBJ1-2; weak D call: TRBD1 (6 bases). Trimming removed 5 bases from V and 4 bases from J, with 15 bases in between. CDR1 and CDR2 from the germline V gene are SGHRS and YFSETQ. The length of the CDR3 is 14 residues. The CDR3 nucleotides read TGCGCCAGCAGGGGGACACAAGCGTCCTATGGCTACACCTTC. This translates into CASRGTQASYGYTF.

In nucleotides, the CDR3 is TGTGCCAGCACCCAACGAGGGGGCGCAGGGAGCAAGGCTTTCTTT. Its protein product is CASTQRGGAGSKAFF. This sequence joins TRBV27 and TRBJ1-1, with 7 bases aligning to TRBD1. This CDR3 comprises 15 residues. V dropped 7 bases and J dropped 11; count of bases not matched to a gene: 19. Per the germline V gene, CDR1 is MNHEY and CDR2 is SMNVEV (reference sequence).

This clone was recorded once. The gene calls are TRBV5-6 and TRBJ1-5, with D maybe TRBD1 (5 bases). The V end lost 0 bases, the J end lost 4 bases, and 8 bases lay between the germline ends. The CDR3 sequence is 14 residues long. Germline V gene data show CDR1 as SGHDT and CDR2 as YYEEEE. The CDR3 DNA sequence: TGTGCCAGCAGCTTGGGCAGGGCAAATCAGCCCCAGCATTTT. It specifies CASSLGRANQPQHF.

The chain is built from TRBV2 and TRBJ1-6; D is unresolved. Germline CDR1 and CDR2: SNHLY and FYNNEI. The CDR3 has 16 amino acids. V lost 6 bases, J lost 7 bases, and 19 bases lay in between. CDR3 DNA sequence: TGTGCCAGCAGGTCGCTCTTGGGCCTACGAAATTCACCCCTCCACTTT. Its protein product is CASRSLLGLRNSPLHF.

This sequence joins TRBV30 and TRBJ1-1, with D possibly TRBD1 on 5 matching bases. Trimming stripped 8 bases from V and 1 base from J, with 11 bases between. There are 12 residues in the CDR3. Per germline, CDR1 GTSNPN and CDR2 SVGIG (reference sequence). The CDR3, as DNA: TGTGCCCGGGGGGAGGCGAACACTGAAGCTTTCTTT. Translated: CARGEANTEAFF. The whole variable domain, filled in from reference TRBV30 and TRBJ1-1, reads SQTIHQWPATLVQPVGSPLSLECTVEGTSNPNLYWYRQAAGRGLQLLFYSVGIGQISSEVPQNLSASRPQDRQFILSSKKLLLSDSGFYLCARGEANTEAFFGQGTRLTVV.

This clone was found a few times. The CDR3 sequence: CASSLSSVENQPQHF. The CDR3 coding sequence is TGTGCCAGCAGCTTAAGCTCGGTAGAGAATCAGCCCCAGCATTTT. The chain carries TRBV7-6 and TRBJ1-5; D remains unclear. Trimming left V 2 bases short and J 4 bases short, with 12 bases between. This CDR3 contains 15 residues. Germline CDR1 is SGHVS and CDR2 is FNYEAQ.

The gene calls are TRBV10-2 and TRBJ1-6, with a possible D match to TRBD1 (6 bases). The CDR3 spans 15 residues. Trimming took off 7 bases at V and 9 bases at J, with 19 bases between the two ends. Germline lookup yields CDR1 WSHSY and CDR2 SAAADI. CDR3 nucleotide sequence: TGCGCCAGCACCCCGGTAGGGGGTGGGAGTTCACCCCTCCACTTT. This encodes CASTPVGGGSSPLHF.

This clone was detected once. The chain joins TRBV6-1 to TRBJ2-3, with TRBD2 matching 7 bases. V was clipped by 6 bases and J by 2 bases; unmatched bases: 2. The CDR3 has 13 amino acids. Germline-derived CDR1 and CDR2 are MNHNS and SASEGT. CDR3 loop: CASRSGTTDTQYF. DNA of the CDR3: TGTGCCAGCAGGAGCGGGACCACAGATACGCAGTATTTT.

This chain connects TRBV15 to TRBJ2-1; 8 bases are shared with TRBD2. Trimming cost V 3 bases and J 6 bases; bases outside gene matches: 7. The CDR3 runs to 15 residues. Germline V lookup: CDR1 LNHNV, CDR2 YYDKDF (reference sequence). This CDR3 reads CATSSRGGIANEQFF. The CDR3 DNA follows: TGTGCCACCAGCAGTCGGGGGGGGATTGCCAATGAGCAGTTCTTC.

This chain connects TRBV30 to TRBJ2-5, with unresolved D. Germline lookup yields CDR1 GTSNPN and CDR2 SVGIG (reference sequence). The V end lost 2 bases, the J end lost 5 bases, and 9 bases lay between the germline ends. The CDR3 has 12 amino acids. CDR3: CAWSQRLETQYF. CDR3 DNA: TGTGCCTGGAGTCAGCGTTTGGAGACCCAGTACTTC.

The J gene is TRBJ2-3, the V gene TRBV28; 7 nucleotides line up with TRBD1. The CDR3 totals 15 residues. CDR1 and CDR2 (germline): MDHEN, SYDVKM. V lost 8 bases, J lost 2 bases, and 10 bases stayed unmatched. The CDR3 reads CASSSSGTATDTQYF. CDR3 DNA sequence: TGTGCCAGCTCATCCTCCGGGACAGCCACAGATACGCAGTATTTT.

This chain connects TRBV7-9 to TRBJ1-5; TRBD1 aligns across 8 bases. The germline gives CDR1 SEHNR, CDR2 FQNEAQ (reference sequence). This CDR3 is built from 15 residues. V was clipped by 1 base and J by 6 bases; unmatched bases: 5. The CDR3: CASSLGQGSSQPQHF. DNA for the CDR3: TGTGCCAGCAGCTTAGGACAGGGGAGTAGTCAGCCCCAGCATTTT.

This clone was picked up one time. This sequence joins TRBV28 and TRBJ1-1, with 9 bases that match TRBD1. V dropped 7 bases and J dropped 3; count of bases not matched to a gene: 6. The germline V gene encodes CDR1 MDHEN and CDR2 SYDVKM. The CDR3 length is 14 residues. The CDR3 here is CASIPTGGYTEAFF. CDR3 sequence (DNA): TGTGCCAGCATCCCAACAGGGGGCTACACTGAAGCTTTCTTT.

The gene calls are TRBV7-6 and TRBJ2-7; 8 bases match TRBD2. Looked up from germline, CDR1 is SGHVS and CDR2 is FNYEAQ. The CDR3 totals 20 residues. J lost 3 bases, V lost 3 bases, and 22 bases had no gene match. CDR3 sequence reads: CASSFPTCKGTSRSGYEQYV. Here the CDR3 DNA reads TGTGCCAGCAGCTTCCCGACTTGCAAAGGGACTAGTCGGAGTGGCTACGAGCAGTACGTC.

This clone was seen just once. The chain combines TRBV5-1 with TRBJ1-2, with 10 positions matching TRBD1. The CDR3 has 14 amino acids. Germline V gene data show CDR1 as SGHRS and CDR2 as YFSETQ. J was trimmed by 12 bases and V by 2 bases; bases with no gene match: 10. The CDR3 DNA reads TGCGCCAGCAGCTTCTCCGGGACAGGGGAAGTGGACACCTTC. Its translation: CASSFSGTGEVDTF.

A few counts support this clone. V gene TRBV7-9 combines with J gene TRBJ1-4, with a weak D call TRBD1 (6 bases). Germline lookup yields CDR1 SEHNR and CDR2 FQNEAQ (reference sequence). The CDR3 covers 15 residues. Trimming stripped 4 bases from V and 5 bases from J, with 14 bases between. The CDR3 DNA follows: TGTGCCAGCAGCTCGAAGGTTGGGGGCAATGAAAAACTGTTTTTT. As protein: CASSSKVGGNEKLFF.